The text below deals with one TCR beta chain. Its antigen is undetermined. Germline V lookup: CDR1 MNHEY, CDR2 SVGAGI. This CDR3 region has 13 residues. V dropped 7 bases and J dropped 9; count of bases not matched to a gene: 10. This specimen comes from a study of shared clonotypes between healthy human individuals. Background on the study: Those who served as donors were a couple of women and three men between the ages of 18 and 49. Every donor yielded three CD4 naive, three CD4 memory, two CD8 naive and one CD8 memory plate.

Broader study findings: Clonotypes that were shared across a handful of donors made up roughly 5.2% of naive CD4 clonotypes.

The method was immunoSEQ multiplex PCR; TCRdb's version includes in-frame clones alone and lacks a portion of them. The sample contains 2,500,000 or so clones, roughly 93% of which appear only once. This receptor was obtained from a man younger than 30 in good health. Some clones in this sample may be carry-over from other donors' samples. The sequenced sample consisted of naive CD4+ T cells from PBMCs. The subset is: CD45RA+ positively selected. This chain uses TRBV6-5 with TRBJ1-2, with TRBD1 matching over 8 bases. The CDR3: CASTAQGARSYTF. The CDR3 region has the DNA TGTGCCAGCACCGCCCAGGGGGCGCGTAGCTACACCTTC.